This T cell receptor (beta chain) was documented in a study of T-cell reconstitution after alpha-beta-depleted transplantation in children. Study-level findings and limits: Newly produced T cells mostly accounted for T-cell counts and diversity one year post-transplant. Day-60 TCRbeta diversity that was high in some patients was derived from surviving recipient T cells and thymic progenitors. Several hundred expanded graft clones reportedly gave rise to the alpha-beta T cells present about two months after transplant.

Construction of the TCRbeta library involved unique molecular identifiers. TCRdb independently ran MiXCR on the PCR reads; one entry per CDR3 protein. This table has about 600,000 distinct CDR3 sequences, roughly 13% appearing once. CDR1 SGHRS and CDR2 YFSETQ come from the germline V gene. J lost 5 bases, V lost 4 bases, and 7 bases had no gene match. There are 15 residues in the CDR3. Remarks on this clonotype: Its antigen is unidentified.

The chain links TRBV5-1 to TRBJ2-1; TRBD1 agrees at 9 bases. The source of this sequence is a male patient under 18 who had a stem cell transplant for acute myeloid leukemia, so the T cells may come from the graft donor. The input for sequencing was PBMCs, mostly from graft donor cells, taken 360 days after TCRalphabeta/CD19-depleted stem cell transplant. The CDR3 DNA follows: TGCGCCAGCAGCCATATTGGACAGGGGAACAATGAGCAGTTCTTC. Its protein is CASSHIGQGNNEQFF. Using reference TRBV5-1 and TRBJ2-1 for the parts outside the CDR3, the full variable domain is KAGVTQTPRYLIKTRGQQVTLSCSPISGHRSVSWYQQTPGQGLQFLFEYFSETQRNKGNFPGRFSGRQFSNSRSEMNVSTLELGDSALYLCASSHIGQGNNEQFFGPGTRLTVL.